Following are 17 T cell receptor beta chains from one sample sequenced in a study of T cell repertoires in cytomegalovirus infection. TCRdb independently ran MiXCR on the reads; one entry per CDR3 protein. The sample records approximately 260,000 distinct CDR3 sequences, roughly a fifth being singletons. Their recognized antigens are unknown. Sequences were derived from cultured PBMCs, sampled from culture after CMV antigen stimulation. These receptors all stem from a human donor in good health (CMV status not recorded). Some clones in this sample may be carry-over from other donors' samples.

This clonotype was picked up many times. V gene TRBV7-6 combines with J gene TRBJ1-1; 7 bases map to TRBD1. Trimming at V came to 2 bases and at J to 1 base, leaving 4 bases not matched to a gene. The CDR3 is made up of 15 amino acids. The germline V gene has CDR1 SGHVS and CDR2 FNYEAQ. CDR3 loop: CASSLFEGANTEAFF. CDR3 bases: TGTGCCAGCAGCTTATTCGAGGGGGCGAACACTGAAGCTTTCTTT.

This clonotype was seen once. V and J are TRBV20-1 and TRBJ2-5; TRBD1 agrees at 7 bases. The trim removed 2 bases at V and 2 bases at J, leaving 8 bases unmatched. The CDR3 is 15 residues long. Per the germline V gene, CDR1 is DFQATT and CDR2 is SNEGSKA (reference sequence). DNA of the CDR3: TGCAGTGCTAGACCATCAGGGGGAAGGCAAGAGACCCAGTACTTC. Amino acids: CSARPSGGRQETQYF.

The chain recombines TRBV5-6 with TRBJ2-7, with TRBD2 matching over 9 bases. CDR3 length: 16 residues. Trimming removed 2 bases from V and 2 bases from J; junction bases left unmatched: 8. CDR1 and CDR2 (germline): SGHDT, YYEEEE. The CDR3 region is CASSLIAGAPTYEQYF. CDR3 coding DNA: TGTGCCAGCAGCTTAATAGCGGGAGCCCCTACCTACGAGCAGTACTTC.

This clonotype has just a few counts. The CDR3 protein is CASSSPLYREQFF. The CDR3 DNA follows: TGTGCCAGCAGCTCCCCCCTTTACCGGGAGCAGTTCTTC. The chain has TRBV7-3 and TRBJ2-1; no clear D. CDR3 length: 13 residues. Per germline, CDR1 SGHTA and CDR2 FQGTGA. Trimming took off 4 bases at V and 10 bases at J, with 14 bases between the two ends. The full variable domain, with the rest looked up from reference TRBV7-3 and TRBJ2-1, is GAGVSQTPSNKVTEKGKYVELRCDPISGHTALYWYRQSLGQGPEFLIYFQGTGAADDSGLPNDRFFAVRPEGSVSTLKIQRTERGDSAVYLCASSSPLYREQFFGPGTRLTVL.

The gene calls are TRBV7-9 and TRBJ1-2, with a tentative D call TRBD1 (6 bases). The V and J ends lost 5 bases and 2 bases respectively, with 15 bases between them. The CDR3 runs 15 residues. Per germline, CDR1 SEHNR and CDR2 FQNEAQ (reference sequence). The CDR3: CASSPLDSPNYGYTF. In nucleotides, the CDR3 is TGTGCCAGCAGCCCTTTGGACAGTCCGAACTATGGCTACACCTTC. Full variable domain (outside the CDR3, taken from reference TRBV7-9 and TRBJ1-2): DTGVSQNPRHKITKRGQNVTFRCDPISEHNRLYWYRQTLGQGPEFLTYFQNEAQLEKSRLLSDRFSAERPKGSFSTLEIQRTEQGDSAMYLCASSPLDSPNYGYTFGSGTRLTVV.

This chain links TRBV5-1 with TRBJ2-1, with D possibly TRBD2 on 6 matching bases. The V gene lost 4 bases and the J gene lost 10 bases, with 36 bases spanning the gap. CDR3 size: 20 residues. Germline CDR1 and CDR2: SGHRS and YFSETQ. This CDR3 is CASSPNYLMREEVDSREQFF. In nucleotides, the CDR3 is TGCGCCAGCAGCCCTAATTACCTAATGAGGGAGGAGGTGGATTCAAGGGAGCAGTTCTTC.

As regards this clonotype: Relative to the germline gene, one junction end is altered; a read error may explain this. The chain has TRBV2 and TRBJ2-1; 9 bases align to TRBD1. Germline-derived CDR1 and CDR2 are SNHLY and FYNNEI. The CDR3 loop spans 15 amino acids. CDR3 in DNA: TGTGCCTGCAGTGATTCGAGGGACAGGGCCCATGAGCAGTTCTTC. Its protein product is CACSDSRDRAHEQFF.

This CDR3 reads CASSLERQPQHF. CDR3 nucleotides: TGTGCCAGCAGCTTAGAAAGACAGCCCCAGCATTTT. The V gene is TRBV7-2, the J gene TRBJ1-5, with D unresolved. CDR1 SGHTA and CDR2 FQGNSA come from the germline V gene. V dropped 1 base and J dropped 7 bases, with 5 bases sitting between them. The CDR3 contains 12 residues.

This clonotype was seen ten or more times. The rearrangement uses TRBV7-2 and TRBJ2-1, with D possibly matching TRBD2 (6 bases). The germline V gene has CDR1 SGHTA and CDR2 FQGNSA. The CDR3 is made up of 11 amino acids. Trimming removed 3 bases at V and 13 bases at J, with 10 bases between. The CDR3 bases are TGTGCCAGCAGCTTCGGGACTTCTCAGTTCTTC. Translated: CASSFGTSQFF.

In this sample, this clonotype turned up once. V usage is TRBV20-1 and J usage is TRBJ1-6; D possibly corresponds to TRBD1 (6 bases). The germline V gene has CDR1 DFQATT and CDR2 SNEGSKA (reference sequence). The CDR3 runs to 14 residues. Trimming shortened V by 5 bases and J by 9 bases, and 17 bases separated the two germline ends. CDR3 loop: CSAFYRGGGSPLHF. In DNA, the CDR3 is TGCAGTGCTTTCTACCGTGGAGGGGGTTCACCCCTCCACTTT.

This clonotype was counted only a few times. The chain has TRBV28 and TRBJ1-2; 7 positions agree with TRBD1. V lost 4 bases to trimming and J lost 5 bases; unmatched junction nucleotides: 7. Germline CDR1 is MDHEN and CDR2 is SYDVKM. There are 14 residues in the CDR3. CDR3 in amino acids: CASSSGQESYGYTF. The CDR3 bases are TGTGCCAGCAGTTCAGGACAGGAAAGTTATGGCTACACCTTC.

In its sample, this clonotype was seen many times. This CDR3 reads CSVEETENTEAFF. The CDR3 coding sequence is TGCAGCGTTGAAGAAACCGAGAACACTGAAGCTTTCTTT. The gene calls are TRBV29-1 and TRBJ1-1, with unresolved D. Germline assignment: CDR1 SQVTM and CDR2 ANQGSEA. The CDR3 consists of 13 residues. V lost 0 bases and J 1 base, leaving 6 bases between the germline ends.

This clonotype was seen at least ten times. This chain uses TRBV7-2 with TRBJ2-7; 11 positions match TRBD2. The CDR3 runs 15 residues. After removal of 5 bases from V and 4 bases from J, the junction contained 7 bases not matched to a gene. The germline V gene has CDR1 SGHTA and CDR2 FQGNSA. CDR3 loop: CASSVTSGSIYEQYF. The CDR3 coding sequence is TGTGCCAGCAGCGTCACTAGCGGGAGTATATACGAGCAGTACTTC.

This chain joins TRBV11-1 and TRBJ2-2; D possibly uses TRBD1 or TRBD2 (5 bases each). This CDR3 comprises 17 residues. Trimming cost V 4 bases and J 0 bases, with 15 bases left between them. The germline CDR1 and CDR2 sequences are SGHAT and FQDESV (reference sequence). The CDR3 nucleotides are TGTGCCAGCAGCTATCATACCGGGACCGCGAACACCGGGGAGCTGTTTTTT. Amino acid sequence: CASSYHTGTANTGELFF.

This clonotype came up a few times. Here the CDR3 reads CASRPIGQGAYEQYF. CDR3 DNA: TGTGCCAGCAGACCCATAGGACAGGGGGCCTACGAGCAGTACTTC. The chain has TRBV27 and TRBJ2-7, with 10 nucleotides matching TRBD1. CDR1 is MNHEY and CDR2 is SMNVEV in the germline V gene (reference sequence). J gave up 2 bases and V 6 bases, and 7 bases lay outside the gene matches. This CDR3 region has 15 residues.

There are a few counts of this clonotype. The V call is TRBV28, the J call TRBJ2-7; 7 positions agree with TRBD1. After removal of 5 bases from V and 2 bases from J, the junction contained 9 bases not matched to a gene. The germline gives CDR1 MDHEN, CDR2 SYDVKM. CDR3 size: 15 residues. CDR3 in DNA: TGTGCCAGCAGTGAATCCCCGGGACAGACCTACGAGCAGTACTTC. Translated: CASSESPGQTYEQYF.

The chain has TRBV28 and TRBJ1-2; TRBD1 matches 10 bases. V was pared by 5 bases and J by 8 bases, with 11 bases of the junction left unmatched. Germline lookup yields CDR1 MDHEN and CDR2 SYDVKM. The CDR3 has 15 amino acids. As DNA, the CDR3 is TGTGCCAGCAGTGGACAGGGGGTGCCGGAAGGCGGCTACACCTTC. It specifies CASSGQGVPEGGYTF.